Listed below are T cell receptor beta chains from one sample, sequenced in a study of regulatory T cells in long-lasting Graves disease. TCRdb reprocessed the multiplex PCR reads via MiXCR and lists one record per CDR3 protein. The sample lists 350,000 to 500,000 distinct CDR3 sequences, around a fifth occurring once. The sequenced sample was peripheral blood mononuclear cells (PBMCs), obtained when the disease was refractory, from a patient treated with antithyroid drugs. These receptors all stem from a female donor with Graves disease. Each CDR3 is given with its conserved first and last residue. Each record gives: clone size, D gene, J gene, V gene, CDR3 protein, CDR3 DNA. A D gene is named only where the DNA matches it firmly. Rows give clone size only sometimes, using once, few, many, or a class for an expanded clone.

.	.	TRBJ1-2	TRBV7-9	CASSLGTGPGRYGYTF	TGTGCCAGCAGCCTAGGTACAGGGCCCGGACGGTATGGCTACACCTTC
.	TRBD1	TRBJ2-2	TRBV5-1	CASSLSQGATGELFF	TGCGCCAGCAGCTTGTCACAGGGGGCCACCGGGGAGCTGTTTTTT
many	.	TRBJ1-1	TRBV12-3/TRBV12-4	CASSLAWNTEAFF	TGTGCCAGCAGTTTAGCCTGGAACACTGAAGCTTTCTTT
.	.	TRBJ1-1	TRBV2	CASSEDEAFF	TGTGCCAGCAGTGAGGACGAAGCTTTCTTT
.	.	TRBJ2-1	TRBV6-1	CASRRAGSSYNEQFF	TGTGCCAGCAGGAGAGCAGGGAGCTCCTACAATGAGCAGTTCTTC
many	TRBD2	TRBJ2-5	TRBV20-1	CSVWWAGEETQYF	TGCAGTGTCTGGTGGGCGGGGGAAGAGACCCAGTACTTC
few	TRBD2	TRBJ2-3	TRBV10-1	CASSESLAGGPSWDTQYF	TGCGCCAGCAGTGAGTCCCTAGCGGGAGGGCCTTCTTGGGATACGCAGTATTTT
.	.	TRBJ2-3	TRBV3-1	CASSRGFPDTQYF	TGTGCCAGCAGCCGCGGATTCCCAGATACGCAGTATTTT
many	.	TRBJ2-5	TRBV28	CASSFSLYQETQYF	TGTGCCAGCAGTTTTTCCTTGTACCAAGAGACCCAGTACTTC
many	.	TRBJ2-7	TRBV28	CASNPTSPLEQYF	TGTGCCAGCAACCCAACTTCCCCCCTCGAGCAGTACTTC
many	.	TRBJ2-2	TRBV27	CASSLWGTGELFF	TGTGCCAGCAGCCTTTGGGGGACCGGGGAGCTGTTTTTT
many	TRBD1	TRBJ1-6	TRBV28	CASSLPTTGGLSSYNSPLHF	TGTGCCAGCAGTCTTCCCACGACAGGGGGTCTAAGCTCCTATAATTCACCCCTCCACTTT
many	TRBD2	TRBJ2-5	TRBV19	CASSIEGAGVWKTQYF	TGTGCCAGTAGTATAGAGGGAGCGGGAGTGTGGAAGACCCAGTACTTC
few	TRBD2	TRBJ2-7	TRBV6-2/TRBV6-3	CASSYYLSGRTTYEQYF	TGTGCCAGCAGTTACTACCTTAGCGGGAGGACGACCTACGAGCAGTACTTC
many	.	TRBJ2-5	TRBV6-2/TRBV6-3	CAGSSGAETQYF	TGTGCCGGCTCCTCAGGGGCAGAGACCCAGTACTTC
few	.	TRBJ1-1	TRBV6-1	CASRPPGDQNTEAFF	TGTGCCAGCAGACCGCCCGGGGACCAGAACACTGAAGCTTTCTTT
few	TRBD1	TRBJ1-2	TRBV3-1	CASSLRQGAGNGYTF	TGTGCCAGCAGCCTCCGACAGGGAGCAGGGAATGGCTACACCTTC
few	.	TRBJ1-3	TRBV7-9	CASSNSGNTIYF	TGTGCCAGCAGCAACTCTGGAAACACCATATATTTT
many	.	TRBJ2-7	TRBV28	CASSAIEGEQYF	TGTGCCAGCAGCGCTATAGAAGGCGAGCAGTACTTC
.	TRBD2	TRBJ2-3	TRBV11-2	CASRYLGLAGGTDTQYF	TGTGCCAGCAGATACCTCGGACTAGCGGGCGGCACAGATACGCAGTATTTT
.	.	TRBJ2-7	TRBV9	CASGSNSYEQYF	TGTGCCAGCGGATCTAACAGTTACGAGCAGTACTTC
many	TRBD1	TRBJ1-2	TRBV20-1	CSARDPRTGGGYGYTF	TGCAGTGCTAGAGACCCCCGGACAGGGGGGGGCTATGGCTACACCTTC
many	.	TRBJ1-4	TRBV12-3/TRBV12-4	CASSRQNEKLFF	TGTGCCAGCAGTCGACAAAATGAAAAACTGTTTTTT
many	TRBD2	TRBJ2-7	TRBV28	CASSFATSGRYEQYF	TGTGCCAGCAGTTTCGCGACTAGCGGGAGGTACGAGCAGTACTTC
few	.	TRBJ2-7	TRBV14	CASSPGSINHEQYF	TGTGCCAGCAGCCCCGGTTCCATAAACCACGAGCAGTACTTC
many	.	TRBJ2-7	TRBV28	CASSPSVRLSSYEQYF	TGTGCCAGCAGTCCCTCTGTCAGGTTAAGCTCCTACGAGCAGTACTTC
once	TRBD2	TRBJ2-1	TRBV20-1	CSAPGEGAGLWEQFF	TGCAGTGCCCCCGGGGAGGGAGCGGGGCTTTGGGAGCAGTTCTTC
few	TRBD2	TRBJ2-2	TRBV20-1	CSATGLAGATGELFF	TGCAGTGCTACCGGACTAGCGGGAGCGACCGGGGAGCTGTTTTTT
many	TRBD2	TRBJ2-5	TRBV7-3	CASSLLAGDLETQYF	TGTGCCAGCAGCTTACTAGCGGGAGATTTGGAGACCCAGTACTTC
few	.	TRBJ1-5	TRBV12-3/TRBV12-4	CASSFGTGNQPQHF	TGTGCCAGCAGTTTCGGAACAGGCAATCAGCCCCAGCATTTT
many	.	TRBJ1-2	TRBV5-1	CASSTGGAQNGYTF	TGCGCCAGCTCAACCGGGGGGGCGCAAAATGGCTACACCTTC
.	.	TRBJ1-1	TRBV5-5	CASSLQYKNTEAFF	TGTGCCAGCAGCTTGCAGTATAAGAACACTGAAGCTTTCTTT
many	.	TRBJ2-5	TRBV10-3	CATTLGPTTYQETQYF	TGTGCCACGACTCTTGGACCGACTACGTACCAAGAGACCCAGTACTTC
many	.	TRBJ2-7	TRBV28	CASSPTVSRNSYEQYF	TGTGCCAGCAGTCCTACCGTTAGCAGAAACTCCTACGAGCAGTACTTC
many	.	TRBJ2-7	TRBV28	CASSSHDLGTYEQYF	TGTGCCAGCAGTTCGCACGACCTAGGGACCTACGAGCAGTACTTC
many	.	TRBJ2-7	TRBV29-1	CSAASGSGQYF	TGCAGCGCTGCCAGTGGTAGCGGGCAGTACTTC